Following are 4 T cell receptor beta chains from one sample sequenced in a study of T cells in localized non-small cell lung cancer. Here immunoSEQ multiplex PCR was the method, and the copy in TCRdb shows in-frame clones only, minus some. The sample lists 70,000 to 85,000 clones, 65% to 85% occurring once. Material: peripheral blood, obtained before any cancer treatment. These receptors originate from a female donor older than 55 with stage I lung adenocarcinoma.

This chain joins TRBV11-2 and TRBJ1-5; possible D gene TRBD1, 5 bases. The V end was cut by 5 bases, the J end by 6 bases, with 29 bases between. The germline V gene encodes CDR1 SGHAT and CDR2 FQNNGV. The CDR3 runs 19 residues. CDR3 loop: CASSPPPYWTPDWGQPQHF. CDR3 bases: TGTGCCAGCAGCCCCCCCCCGTATTGGACACCTGATTGGGGTCAGCCCCAGCATTTT.

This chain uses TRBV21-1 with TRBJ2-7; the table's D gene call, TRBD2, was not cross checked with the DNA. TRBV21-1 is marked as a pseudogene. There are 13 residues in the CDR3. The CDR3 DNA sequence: TGTGCCAGCAGCAAAGGGAGCTCCTACGAGCAGTACTTC. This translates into CASSKGSSYEQYF.

Here the CDR3 DNA reads TGCAGCGTTGAAGCCGCTGGAAACTACGAGCAGTACTTC. Its protein product is CSVEAAGNYEQYF. The J gene is TRBJ2-7, the V gene TRBV29-1; no clear D gene. The length of the CDR3 is 13 residues. V dropped 1 base and J dropped 3 bases, with 10 bases sitting between them. Germline V gene data show CDR1 as SQVTM and CDR2 as ANQGSEA.

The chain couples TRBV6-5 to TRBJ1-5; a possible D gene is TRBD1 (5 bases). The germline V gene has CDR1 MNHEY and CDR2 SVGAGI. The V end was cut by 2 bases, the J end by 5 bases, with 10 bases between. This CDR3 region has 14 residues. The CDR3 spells CASSYARVDQPQHF. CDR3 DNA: TGTGCCAGCAGTTACGCCAGGGTCGATCAGCCCCAGCATTTT.